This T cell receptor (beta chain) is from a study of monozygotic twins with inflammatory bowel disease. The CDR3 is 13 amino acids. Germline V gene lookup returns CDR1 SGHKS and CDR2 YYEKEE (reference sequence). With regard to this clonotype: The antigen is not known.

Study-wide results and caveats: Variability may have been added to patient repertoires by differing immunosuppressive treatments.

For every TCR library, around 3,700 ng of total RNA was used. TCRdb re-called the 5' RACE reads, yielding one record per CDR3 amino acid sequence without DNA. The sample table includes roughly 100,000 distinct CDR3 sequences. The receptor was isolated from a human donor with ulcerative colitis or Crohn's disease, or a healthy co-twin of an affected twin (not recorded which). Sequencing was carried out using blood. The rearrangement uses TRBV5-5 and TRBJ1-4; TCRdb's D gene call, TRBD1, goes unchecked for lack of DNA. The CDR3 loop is CASSLTNRQPPHF.